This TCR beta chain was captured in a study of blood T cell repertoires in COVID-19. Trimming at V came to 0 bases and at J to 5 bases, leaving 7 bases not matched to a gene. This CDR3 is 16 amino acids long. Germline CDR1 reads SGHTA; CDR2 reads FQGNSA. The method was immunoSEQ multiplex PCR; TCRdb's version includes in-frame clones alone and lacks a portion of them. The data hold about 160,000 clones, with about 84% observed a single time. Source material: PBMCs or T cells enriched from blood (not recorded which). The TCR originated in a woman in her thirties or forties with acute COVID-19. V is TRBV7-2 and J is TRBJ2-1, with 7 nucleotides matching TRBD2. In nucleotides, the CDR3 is TGTGCCAGCAGCTTAGCGGGGACTAACGGGAACAATGAGCAGTTCTTC. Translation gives CASSLAGTNGNNEQFF.